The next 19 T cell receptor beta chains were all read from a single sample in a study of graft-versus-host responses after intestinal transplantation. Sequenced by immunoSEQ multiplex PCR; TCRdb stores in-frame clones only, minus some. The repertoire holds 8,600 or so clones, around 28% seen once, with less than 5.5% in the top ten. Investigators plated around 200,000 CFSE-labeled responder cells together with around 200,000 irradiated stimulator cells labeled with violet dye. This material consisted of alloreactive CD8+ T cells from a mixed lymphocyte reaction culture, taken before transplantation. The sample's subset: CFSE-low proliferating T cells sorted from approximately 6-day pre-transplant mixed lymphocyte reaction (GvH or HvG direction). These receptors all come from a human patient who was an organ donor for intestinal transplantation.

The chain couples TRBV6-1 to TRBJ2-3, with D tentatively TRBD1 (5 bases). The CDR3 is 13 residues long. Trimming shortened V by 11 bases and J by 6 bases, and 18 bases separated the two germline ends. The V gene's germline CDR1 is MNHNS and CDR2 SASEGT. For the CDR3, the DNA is TGTGCCTATTCAGGGTCCCCCACGGATACGCAGTATTTT. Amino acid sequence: CAYSGSPTDTQYF.

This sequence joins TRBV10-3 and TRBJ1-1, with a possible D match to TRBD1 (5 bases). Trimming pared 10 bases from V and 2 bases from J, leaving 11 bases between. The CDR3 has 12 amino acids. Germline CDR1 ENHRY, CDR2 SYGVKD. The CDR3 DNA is TGTGCCACAGAAGGGGTAAACACTGAAGCTTTCTTT. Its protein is CATEGVNTEAFF.

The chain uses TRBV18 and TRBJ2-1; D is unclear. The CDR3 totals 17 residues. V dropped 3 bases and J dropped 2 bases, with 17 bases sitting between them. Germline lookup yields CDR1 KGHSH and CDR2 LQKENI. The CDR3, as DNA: TGTGCCAGCTCACCCTTCTTGGAAGGAGAAACCTACAATGAGCAGTTCTTC. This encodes CASSPFLEGETYNEQFF.

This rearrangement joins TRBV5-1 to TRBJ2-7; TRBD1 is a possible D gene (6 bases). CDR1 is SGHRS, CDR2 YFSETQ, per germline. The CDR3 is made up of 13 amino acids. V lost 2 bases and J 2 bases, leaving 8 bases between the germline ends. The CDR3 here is CASSFPGAYEQYF. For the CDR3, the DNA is TGCGCCAGCAGCTTCCCAGGGGCCTACGAGCAGTACTTC.

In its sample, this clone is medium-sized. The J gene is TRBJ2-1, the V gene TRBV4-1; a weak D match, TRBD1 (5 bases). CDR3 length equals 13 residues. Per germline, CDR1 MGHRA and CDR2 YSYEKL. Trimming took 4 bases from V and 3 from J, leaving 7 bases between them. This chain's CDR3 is CASSPGFYNEQFF. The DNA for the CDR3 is TGCGCCAGCAGCCCAGGGTTCTACAATGAGCAGTTCTTC.

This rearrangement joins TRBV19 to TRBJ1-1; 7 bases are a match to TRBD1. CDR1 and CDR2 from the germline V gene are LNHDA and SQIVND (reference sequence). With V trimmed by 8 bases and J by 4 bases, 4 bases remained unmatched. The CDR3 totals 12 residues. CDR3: CASGQVGTEAFF. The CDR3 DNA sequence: TGTGCCAGTGGACAGGTGGGCACTGAAGCTTTCTTT.

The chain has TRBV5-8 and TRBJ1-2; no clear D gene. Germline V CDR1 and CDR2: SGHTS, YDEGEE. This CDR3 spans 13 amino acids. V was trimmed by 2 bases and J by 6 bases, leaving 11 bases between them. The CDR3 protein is CASSFIGVDGYTF. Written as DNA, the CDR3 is TGTGCCAGCAGCTTCATTGGGGTGGATGGCTACACCTTC.

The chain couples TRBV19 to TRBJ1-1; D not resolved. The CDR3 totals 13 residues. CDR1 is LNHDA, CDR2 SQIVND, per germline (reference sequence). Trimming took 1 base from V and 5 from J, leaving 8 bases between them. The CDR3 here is CASSIGKVTEAFF. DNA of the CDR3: TGTGCCAGTAGTATAGGGAAGGTTACTGAAGCTTTCTTT.

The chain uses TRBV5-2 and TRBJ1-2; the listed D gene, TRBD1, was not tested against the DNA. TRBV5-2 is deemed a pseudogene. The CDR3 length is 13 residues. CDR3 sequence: CASSLQGIGGYTF. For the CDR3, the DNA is TGTGCCAGCAGCTTACAGGGGATAGGTGGCTACACCTTC.

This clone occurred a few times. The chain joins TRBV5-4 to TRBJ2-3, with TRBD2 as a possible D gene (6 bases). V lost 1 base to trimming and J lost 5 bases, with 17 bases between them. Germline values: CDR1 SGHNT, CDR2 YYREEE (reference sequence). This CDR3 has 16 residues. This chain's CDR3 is CASSLYPGEHGDTQYF. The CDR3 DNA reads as TGTGCCAGCAGCTTGTATCCGGGAGAACATGGAGATACGCAGTATTTT.

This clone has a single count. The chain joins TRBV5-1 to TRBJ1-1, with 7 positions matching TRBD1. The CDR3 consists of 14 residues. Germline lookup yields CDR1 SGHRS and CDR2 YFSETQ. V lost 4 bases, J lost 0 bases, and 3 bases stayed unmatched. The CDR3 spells CASSGGQMNTEAFF. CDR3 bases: TGCGCCAGCAGCGGGGGACAGATGAACACTGAAGCTTTCTTT.

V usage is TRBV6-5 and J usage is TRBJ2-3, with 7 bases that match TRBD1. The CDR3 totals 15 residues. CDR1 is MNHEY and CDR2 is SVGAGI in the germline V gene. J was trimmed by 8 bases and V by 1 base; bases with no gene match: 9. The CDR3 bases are TGTGCCAGCAGTTACTTGTCGGGGCCAGGGGGTACGCAGTATTTT. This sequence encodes CASSYLSGPGGTQYF.

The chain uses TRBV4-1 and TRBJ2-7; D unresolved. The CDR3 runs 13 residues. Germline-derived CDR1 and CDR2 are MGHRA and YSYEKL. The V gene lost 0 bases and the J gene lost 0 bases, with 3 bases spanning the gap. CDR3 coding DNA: TGCGCCAGCAGCCAAGAAAACTCCTACGAGCAGTACTTC. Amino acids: CASSQENSYEQYF.

CDR3 sequence (DNA): TGTGCCAGCAGCAATTTGTCCGGGACAGGGGGCTTTAGCTCCTATAATTCACCCCTCCACTTT. Translating gives CASSNLSGTGGFSSYNSPLHF. V usage is TRBV21-1 and J usage is TRBJ1-6; the table names TRBD1, a call not compared with the DNA. TRBV21-1 counts as a pseudogene. The CDR3 contains 21 residues.

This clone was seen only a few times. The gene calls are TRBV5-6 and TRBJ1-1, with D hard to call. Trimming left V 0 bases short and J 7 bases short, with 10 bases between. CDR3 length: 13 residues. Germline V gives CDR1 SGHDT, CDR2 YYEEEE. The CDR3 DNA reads TGTGCCAGCAGCTTGGCGGAGGGCAGTGAAGCTTTCTTT. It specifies CASSLAEGSEAFF. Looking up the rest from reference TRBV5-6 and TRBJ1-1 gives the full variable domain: DAGVTQSPTHLIKTRGQQVTLRCSPKSGHDTVSWYQQALGQGPQFIFQYYEEEERQRGNFPDRFSGHQFPNYSSELNVNALLLGDSALYLCASSLAEGSEAFFGQGTRLTVV.

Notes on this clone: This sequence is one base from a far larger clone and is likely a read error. Here the CDR3 DNA reads TGTGCCTGGAGTTGTGGGGCGGGGGGCGAGCAGTACTTC. It specifies CAWSCGAGGEQYF. The V and J genes are TRBV30 and TRBJ2-7; 8 bases align to TRBD2. J lost 6 bases, V lost 2 bases, and 6 bases had no gene match. CDR3 length: 13 residues. Germline CDR1 is GTSNPN and CDR2 is SVGIG (reference sequence).

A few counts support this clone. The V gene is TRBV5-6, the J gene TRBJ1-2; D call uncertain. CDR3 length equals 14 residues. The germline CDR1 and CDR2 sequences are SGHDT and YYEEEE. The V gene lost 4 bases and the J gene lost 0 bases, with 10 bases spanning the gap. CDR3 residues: CASSLQSSNYGYTF. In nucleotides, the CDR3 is TGTGCCAGCAGCCTGCAGAGTTCTAACTATGGCTACACCTTC.

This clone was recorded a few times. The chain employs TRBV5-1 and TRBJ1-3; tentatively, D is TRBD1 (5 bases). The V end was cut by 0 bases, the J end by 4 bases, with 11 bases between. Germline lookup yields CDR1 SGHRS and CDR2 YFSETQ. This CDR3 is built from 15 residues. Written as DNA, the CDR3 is TGCGCCAGCAGCTTGGTGGGGACGGACGGAAACACCATATATTTT. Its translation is CASSLVGTDGNTIYF.

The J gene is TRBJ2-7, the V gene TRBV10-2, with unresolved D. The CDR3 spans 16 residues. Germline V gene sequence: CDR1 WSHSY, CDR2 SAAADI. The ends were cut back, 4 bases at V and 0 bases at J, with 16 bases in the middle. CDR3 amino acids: CASSGWQFYGSYEQYF. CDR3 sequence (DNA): TGCGCCAGCAGTGGGTGGCAGTTCTATGGCTCCTACGAGCAGTACTTC.